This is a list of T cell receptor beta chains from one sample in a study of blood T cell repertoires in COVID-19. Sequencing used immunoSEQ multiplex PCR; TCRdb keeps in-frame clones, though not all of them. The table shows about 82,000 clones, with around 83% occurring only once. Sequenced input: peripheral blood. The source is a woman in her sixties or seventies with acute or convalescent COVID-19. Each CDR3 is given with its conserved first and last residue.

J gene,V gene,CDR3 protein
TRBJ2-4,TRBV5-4,CASSETRLAGGPSKNIQYF
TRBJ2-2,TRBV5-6,CASSLVRGWNTGELFF
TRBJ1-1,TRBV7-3,CASSLAGAGSTEAFF
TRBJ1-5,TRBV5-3,CARSLPGNSNQPQHF
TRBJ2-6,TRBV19,CASKRGHSSGANVLTF
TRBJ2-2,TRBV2,CATRGTVNTGELFF
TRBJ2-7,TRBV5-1,CASSLSPTESYEQYF
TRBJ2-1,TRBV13,CASSPVDGRRTIEQFF
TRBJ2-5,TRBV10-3,CAISERATGEETQYF
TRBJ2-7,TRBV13,CASSLGRQVEQYF
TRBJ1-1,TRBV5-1,CASSRPGGNTEAFF
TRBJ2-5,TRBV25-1,CASTGLAETQYF
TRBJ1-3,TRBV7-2,CASSPAGSASGNTIYF
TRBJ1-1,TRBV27,CASSLSQGNTEAFF
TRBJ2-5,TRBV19,CAARGNQETQYF
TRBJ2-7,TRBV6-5,CASAVGTSTYEQYF
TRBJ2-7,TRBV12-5,CASGPLLGYEQYF
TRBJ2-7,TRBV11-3,CASSALTGGYEQYF
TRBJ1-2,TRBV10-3,CAISETLSYGYTF
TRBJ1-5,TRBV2,CASRRTGGLNQPQHF
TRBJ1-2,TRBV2,CASSDSYGGYTF
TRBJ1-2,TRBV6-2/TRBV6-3,CASSSWTVNYGYTF
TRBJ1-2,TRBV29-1,CSVEGGPGGSPGANGYTF
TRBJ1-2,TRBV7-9,CASSLGNVGTVKSNYGYTF
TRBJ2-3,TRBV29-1,CSVGLAGISTDTQYF
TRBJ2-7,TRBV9,CASSVSTALEQYF
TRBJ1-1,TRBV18,CASSPVGGSEAFF
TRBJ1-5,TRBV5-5,CASSFSGDNQPQHF
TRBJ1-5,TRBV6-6,CASSRYTGGNQPQHF
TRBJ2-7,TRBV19,CASSYRQSSYEQYF
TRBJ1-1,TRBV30,CAWSEGGQGAWYTEAFF
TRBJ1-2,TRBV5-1,CASSSDRGPGYGYTF
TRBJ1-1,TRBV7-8,CASSLEWTPGGRAFF
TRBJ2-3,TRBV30,CAWEGTGEALNTQYF
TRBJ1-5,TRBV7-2,CASSLLAGGQPQHF
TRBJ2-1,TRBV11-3,CASSRGLAGAGEQFF
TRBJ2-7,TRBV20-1,CSAEFRGRQYF
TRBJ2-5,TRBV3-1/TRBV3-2,CASSLRLAGEEETQYF
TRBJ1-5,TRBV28,CASTQYNQPQHF
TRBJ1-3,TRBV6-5,CASTQGVSSGNTIYF
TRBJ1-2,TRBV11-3,CASSLGNFFGVGTF
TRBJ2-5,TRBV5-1,CASSLNTGGTETQYF
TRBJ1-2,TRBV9,CASSLLGLGYGYTF
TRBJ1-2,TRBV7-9,CASSRPRGGSGYGYTF
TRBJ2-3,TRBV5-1,CASSSQGLDTQYF
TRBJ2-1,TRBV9,CASSLSGQAHNEQFF
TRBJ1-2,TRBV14,CASSQDLVGTPGYTF
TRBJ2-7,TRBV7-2,CASSLMLAGGLYEQYF
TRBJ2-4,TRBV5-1,CASRDSITKNIQYF
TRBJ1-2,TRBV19,CASSPDRVIGYTF
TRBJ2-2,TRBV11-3,CASSFGQPWVGDTGELFF
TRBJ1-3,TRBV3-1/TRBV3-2,CASSQSRQRTNTIYF
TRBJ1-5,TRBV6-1,CASSEPSGQMGQPQHF
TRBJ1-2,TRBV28,CAHSVGGVGYTF
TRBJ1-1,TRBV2,CASSTQGDTEAFF